Below are 25 T cell receptor beta chains sequenced from a single sample in a study of T-cell memory formation after mild COVID-19. TCRdb used MiXCR to reprocess the 5' RACE reads, holding one entry per CDR3 protein. The sample lists about 130,000 distinct CDR3 sequences; 16% were seen once. The sequenced sample consisted of PBMCs or a T cell subset sorted from them (not recorded which). All receptors come from an adult woman who had mild COVID-19 (a few samples of this study predate the infection). Cell type and time point are not known.

The chain couples TRBV19 to TRBJ1-3; D is possibly TRBD1 (5 bases). Trimming cost V 7 bases and J 0 bases, with 13 bases left between them. The V gene's germline CDR1 is LNHDA and CDR2 SQIVND (reference sequence). There are 15 residues in the CDR3. This CDR3 reads CASTRGVTSGNTIYF. As DNA, the CDR3 is TGTGCCAGTACAAGGGGCGTTACCTCTGGAAACACCATATATTTT.

The J gene is TRBJ2-5, the V gene TRBV5-1, with TRBD2 identical over 10 bases. V dropped 0 bases and J dropped 4; count of bases not matched to a gene: 6. Germline V gene data show CDR1 as SGHRS and CDR2 as YFSETQ. The CDR3 is 16 amino acids. The CDR3 DNA is TGCGCCAGCAGCTTGGCCCCAGCGGGAGGGAGAGAGACCCAGTACTTC. Encoded protein: CASSLAPAGGRETQYF.

The V and J genes are TRBV7-9 and TRBJ2-6; 7 nucleotides line up with TRBD1. V shed 5 bases and J 11 bases; nucleotides not matched to a gene: 9. The CDR3 is 14 residues long. Germline values: CDR1 SEHNR, CDR2 FQNEAQ (reference sequence). DNA of the CDR3: TGTGCCAGCAGCCTCATAAGACAGGGAGACGTCCTGACTTTC. As protein: CASSLIRQGDVLTF.

This clonotype was detected ten times or more. The chain has TRBV4-2 and TRBJ2-3; a weak D match, TRBD2 (5 bases). The CDR3 has 15 amino acids. Trimming stripped 1 base from V and 2 bases from J, with 10 bases between. Germline V lookup: CDR1 LGHNA, CDR2 YNFKEQ. In DNA form, the CDR3 reads TGTGCCAGCAGCCAAGGAGGGCTAGACACAGATACGCAGTATTTT. Translation gives CASSQGGLDTDTQYF.

V gene TRBV7-2 combines with J gene TRBJ1-1; 7 positions match TRBD1. Germline V gene data show CDR1 as SGHTA and CDR2 as FQGNSA. V dropped 6 bases and J dropped 10; count of bases not matched to a gene: 8. There are 12 residues in the CDR3. DNA of the CDR3: TGTGCCAGCAGATCCTCAGGGGGTAGAGCTTTCTTT. This sequence encodes CASRSSGGRAFF.

V is TRBV7-8 and J is TRBJ2-7; the D gene is possibly TRBD2 (5 bases). Germline V CDR1 and CDR2: SGHVS, FQNEAQ. The CDR3 sequence is 14 residues long. V lost 1 base and J lost 4, with 11 bases in between. This CDR3 reads CASSLGVLVYEQYF. The DNA for the CDR3 is TGTGCCAGCAGCTTAGGTGTACTAGTTTACGAGCAGTACTTC.

This clonotype was seen more than once but under ten times. The V and J genes are TRBV7-8 and TRBJ1-5; D is undetermined. V was cut by 4 bases and J by 4 bases, with 11 bases left in between. The CDR3 totals 14 residues. CDR1 is SGHVS and CDR2 is FQNEAQ in the germline V gene. Here the CDR3 reads CASSSAGRNQPQHF. The CDR3 DNA follows: TGTGCCAGCAGCTCAGCTGGACGGAATCAGCCCCAGCATTTT. The full variable domain, with the rest looked up from reference TRBV7-8 and TRBJ1-5, is GAGVSQSPRYKVAKRGQDVALRCDPISGHVSLFWYQQALGQGPEFLTYFQNEAQLDKSGLPSDRFFAERPEGSVSTLKIQRTQQEDSAVYLCASSSAGRNQPQHFGDGTRLSIL.

The chain is built from TRBV27 and TRBJ1-1; D is ambiguous. The germline V and J ends were trimmed by 3 bases and 8 bases, with 13 bases remaining between them. The CDR3 covers 13 residues. Germline V CDR1 and CDR2: MNHEY, SMNVEV (reference sequence). This CDR3 reads CASSFRGGGEAFF. The CDR3, as DNA: TGTGCCAGCAGTTTCCGGGGAGGCGGGGAAGCTTTCTTT.

V is TRBV19 and J is TRBJ2-7; D possibly corresponds to TRBD1 (5 bases). The V gene lost 1 base and the J gene lost 0 bases, with 10 bases spanning the gap. In germline, CDR1 is LNHDA, CDR2 SQIVND (reference sequence). The CDR3 length is 15 residues. The CDR3, as DNA: TGTGCCAGTAGTATAGTCCAGGGAAGCTCCTACGAGCAGTACTTC. Translating it yields CASSIVQGSSYEQYF. The variable domain in full, with the rest retrieved from reference TRBV19 and TRBJ2-7, is DGGITQSPKYLFRKEGQNVTLSCEQNLNHDAMYWYRQDPGQGLRLIYYSQIVNDFQKGDIAEGYSVSREKKESFPLTVTSAQKNPTAFYLCASSIVQGSSYEQYFGPGTRLTVT.

A few counts support this clonotype. This chain connects TRBV7-8 to TRBJ1-2; a possible D gene is TRBD1 (5 bases). Trimming removed 0 bases at V and 4 bases at J, with 9 bases between. The CDR3 totals 14 residues. CDR1 is SGHVS and CDR2 is FQNEAQ in the germline V gene. The CDR3 is CASSLAGGGYGYTF. In DNA, the CDR3 is TGTGCCAGCAGCTTAGCTGGGGGTGGCTATGGCTACACCTTC. Filled out from reference TRBV7-8 and TRBJ1-2, the complete variable domain reads GAGVSQSPRYKVAKRGQDVALRCDPISGHVSLFWYQQALGQGPEFLTYFQNEAQLDKSGLPSDRFFAERPEGSVSTLKIQRTQQEDSAVYLCASSLAGGGYGYTFGSGTRLTVV.

This rearrangement joins TRBV6-2 or TRBV6-3 to TRBJ2-3; tentative D call: TRBD2 (6 bases). Germline V gene data show CDR1 as MNHEY and CDR2 as SVGEGT. CDR3 length equals 18 residues. V lost 6 bases to trimming and J lost 1 base, with 23 bases between them. The CDR3 spells CASSPWRQMTGGTDTQYF. CDR3 in DNA: TGTGCCAGCAGCCCGTGGAGACAGATGACGGGGGGCACAGATACGCAGTATTTT.

This clonotype was found a few times. The chain carries TRBV18 and TRBJ1-2, with D maybe TRBD1 (6 bases). Trimming shortened V by 6 bases and J by 5 bases, and 16 bases separated the two germline ends. This CDR3 comprises 14 residues. The germline V gene has CDR1 KGHSH and CDR2 LQKENI. The DNA of the CDR3 is TGTGCCAGCTCGCTACAGGGCGACCCTTATGGCTACACCTTC. Protein sequence: CASSLQGDPYGYTF.

J is TRBJ2-6 and V is TRBV12-3 or TRBV12-4, with D tentatively TRBD1 (7 bases). This CDR3 comprises 18 residues. The V end was cut by 2 bases, the J end by 3 bases, with 17 bases between. The CDR3 DNA follows: TGTGCCAGCAGTTTAAGGCCCCAGGGGGGACTTGGGGCCAACGTCCTGACTTTC. Protein product: CASSLRPQGGLGANVLTF.

This clonotype has more than one count but fewer than ten. This chain joins TRBV9 and TRBJ1-2; D may be TRBD1 (6 bases). This CDR3 comprises 16 residues. The ends were cut back, 3 bases at V and 3 bases at J, with 18 bases in the middle. The V gene's germline CDR1 is SGDLS and CDR2 YYNGEE. The DNA of the CDR3 is TGTGCCAGCAGCGCCGATTCAGGGGATACGGACTATGGCTACACCTTC. This gives the protein CASSADSGDTDYGYTF.

This clonotype has just a few counts. The chain is built from TRBV6-2 or TRBV6-3 and TRBJ2-1; unclear D gene. The CDR3 sequence is 16 residues long. The germline gives CDR1 MNHEY, CDR2 SVGEGT. Trimming pared 5 bases from V and 6 bases from J, leaving 20 bases between. CDR3 DNA: TGTGCCAGCAGTCGTAATACCGCAACACGGGCCAATGAGCAGTTCTTC. This encodes CASSRNTATRANEQFF.

In this sample, this clonotype turned up a few times. V is TRBV15 and J is TRBJ2-5, with TRBD1 matching over 9 bases. V gave up 0 bases and J gave up 0 bases; unmatched junction bases: 8. The CDR3 contains 18 residues. Germline loops: CDR1 LNHNV, CDR2 YYDKDF (reference sequence). The CDR3: CATSRDLGTGTHQETQYF. CDR3 nucleotides: TGTGCCACCAGCAGAGATCTAGGGACAGGGACTCACCAAGAGACCCAGTACTTC. Looking up the rest from reference TRBV15 and TRBJ2-5 gives the full variable domain: DAMVIQNPRYQVTQFGKPVTLSCSQTLNHNVMYWYQQKSSQAPKLLFHYYDKDFNNEADTPDNFQSRRPNTSFCFLDIRSPGLGDTAMYLCATSRDLGTGTHQETQYFGPGTRLLVL.

J is TRBJ1-1 and V is TRBV13, with D possibly being TRBD1 (5 bases). The CDR3 length is 15 residues. From germline, CDR1 is PRHDT and CDR2 FYEKMQ (reference sequence). The V end was cut by 5 bases, the J end by 0 bases, with 13 bases between. The CDR3 nucleotides are TGTGCCAGCAGCACAAACAGGCATATGAACACTGAAGCTTTCTTT. It encodes CASSTNRHMNTEAFF.

A few counts support this clonotype. The chain has TRBV30 and TRBJ1-2; D not certain. The V and J ends lost 7 bases and 1 base respectively, with 13 bases between them. The CDR3 loop spans 13 amino acids. CDR1 GTSNPN and CDR2 SVGIG come from the germline V gene (reference sequence). The CDR3 loop is CASYRANNYGYTF. The CDR3, as DNA: TGTGCCTCTTACCGGGCCAATAACTATGGCTACACCTTC.

This clonotype appeared once. The chain joins TRBV4-1 to TRBJ2-7, with 9 bases lining up with TRBD1. Unmatched junction bases numbered 7, after V lost 1 base and J lost 3 bases. In germline, CDR1 is MGHRA, CDR2 YSYEKL. The CDR3 sequence is 16 residues long. CDR3 loop: CASSQGGGTGNYEQYF. In nucleotides, the CDR3 is TGCGCCAGCAGCCAAGGTGGGGGGACAGGGAACTACGAGCAGTACTTC.

With regard to this clonotype: The junction and the germline gene differ at one end; a read error may be behind it. J is TRBJ2-5 and V is TRBV7-7; D may be TRBD1 (5 bases). Germline values: CDR1 SSHAT, CDR2 FNYEAQ (reference sequence). The CDR3 runs 14 residues. The CDR3 DNA follows: TGTGCTAGCAGCTTGGTGGGGCGCTCAGAGACCCAGTACTTC. Translation: CASSLVGRSETQYF. Based on the CDR3 plus reference TRBV7-7 and TRBJ2-5, the full variable domain is GAGVSQSPRYKVTKRGQDVTLRCDPISSHATLYWYQQALGQGPEFLTYFNYEAQPDKSGLPSDRFSAERPEGSISTLTIQRTEQRDSAMYRCASSLVGRSETQYFGPGTRLLVL.

The table lists this clonotype with a few counts. CDR3 amino acids: CASSYFATDTQYF. The DNA for the CDR3 is TGTGCCAGCAGTTACTTCGCCACAGATACGCAGTATTTT. The genes are TRBV6-5 and TRBJ2-3; D not resolved. Germline loops: CDR1 MNHEY, CDR2 SVGAGI. Trimming left V 1 base short and J 2 bases short, with 4 bases between. The CDR3 consists of 13 residues.

In its sample, this clonotype was seen a few times. V is TRBV20-1 and J is TRBJ2-1; 9 nucleotides match TRBD2. V gave up 6 bases and J gave up 3 bases; unmatched junction bases: 6. Germline lookup yields CDR1 DFQATT and CDR2 SNEGSKA (reference sequence). The CDR3 runs 14 residues. The CDR3 here is CSAERLAVYNEQFF. The CDR3 DNA is TGCAGTGCCGAAAGACTAGCGGTCTACAATGAGCAGTTCTTC.

This clonotype was seen a handful of times. V is TRBV5-1 and J is TRBJ2-7; D is possibly TRBD1 (6 bases). The CDR3 runs 16 residues. Looked up from germline, CDR1 is SGHRS and CDR2 is YFSETQ. V was cut by 0 bases and J by 2 bases, with 15 bases left in between. In DNA, the CDR3 is TGCGCCAGCAGCTTGGCCTCGGACAGAAGCCCCTACGAGCAGTACTTC. Translation gives CASSLASDRSPYEQYF.

The J gene is TRBJ2-3, the V gene TRBV5-1; D is undetermined. The length of the CDR3 is 15 residues. V was pared by 0 bases and J by 4 bases, with 12 bases between. Germline CDR1 reads SGHRS; CDR2 reads YFSETQ. The CDR3 DNA is TGCGCCAGCAGCTTGGGTTCCGCTAAGGCAGATACGCAGTATTTT. Translating gives CASSLGSAKADTQYF.

The chain combines TRBV27 with TRBJ1-5, with D hard to call. V dropped 2 bases and J dropped 4 bases, with 6 bases sitting between them. The CDR3 is 13 amino acids. Germline CDR1 is MNHEY and CDR2 is SMNVEV (reference sequence). CDR3: CASSLRVNQPQHF. The CDR3, as DNA: TGTGCCAGCAGTTTACGTGTTAATCAGCCCCAGCATTTT.